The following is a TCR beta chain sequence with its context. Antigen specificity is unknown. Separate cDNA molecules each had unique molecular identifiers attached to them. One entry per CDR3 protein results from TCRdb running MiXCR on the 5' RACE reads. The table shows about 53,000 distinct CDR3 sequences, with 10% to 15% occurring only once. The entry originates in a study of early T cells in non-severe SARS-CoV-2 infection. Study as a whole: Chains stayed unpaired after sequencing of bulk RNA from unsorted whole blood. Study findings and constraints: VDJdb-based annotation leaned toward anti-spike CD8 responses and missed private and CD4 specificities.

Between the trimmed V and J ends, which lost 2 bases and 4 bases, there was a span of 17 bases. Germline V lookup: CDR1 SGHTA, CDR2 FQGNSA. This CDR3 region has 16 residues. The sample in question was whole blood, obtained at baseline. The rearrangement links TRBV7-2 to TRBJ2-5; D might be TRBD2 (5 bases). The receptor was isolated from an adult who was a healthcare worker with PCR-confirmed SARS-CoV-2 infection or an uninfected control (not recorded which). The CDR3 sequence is CASSLSGPRRGETQYF. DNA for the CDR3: TGTGCCAGCAGCTTATCCGGGCCTCGTCGGGGAGAGACCCAGTACTTC.